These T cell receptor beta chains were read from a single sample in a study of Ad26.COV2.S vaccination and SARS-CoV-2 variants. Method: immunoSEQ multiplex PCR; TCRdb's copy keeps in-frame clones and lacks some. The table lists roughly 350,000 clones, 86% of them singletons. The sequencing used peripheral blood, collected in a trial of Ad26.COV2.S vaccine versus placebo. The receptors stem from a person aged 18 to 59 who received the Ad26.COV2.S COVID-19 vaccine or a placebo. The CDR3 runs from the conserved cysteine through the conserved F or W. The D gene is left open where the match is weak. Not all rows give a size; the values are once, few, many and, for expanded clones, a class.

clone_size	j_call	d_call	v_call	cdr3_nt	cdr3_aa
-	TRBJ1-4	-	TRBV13	TGTGCCAGCAGCCGGGCCGATTATAATGAAAAACTGTTTTTT	CASSRADYNEKLFF
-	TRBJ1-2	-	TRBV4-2	TGTGCCAGCAGCCAAGATATGACCCGGCCGGATGGCTACACCTTC	CASSQDMTRPDGYTF
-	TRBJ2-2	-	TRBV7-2	TGTGCCAGCAGCTTGGACGCCATTGGGGAGCTGTTTTTT	CASSLDAIGELFF
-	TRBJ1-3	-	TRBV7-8	TGTGCCAGCAGCTCCCTCCCCCCCCGGTCCTCTGGAAACACCATATATTTT	CASSSLPPRSSGNTIYF
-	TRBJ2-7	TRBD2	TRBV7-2	TGTGCCAGCAGCCCTGGGCTAGCGGGGGCCCCCTACGAGCAGTACTTC	CASSPGLAGAPYEQYF
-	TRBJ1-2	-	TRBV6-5	TGTGCCAGCAGCCAACCGGGAGGCCGTGGCTACACCTTC	CASSQPGGRGYTF
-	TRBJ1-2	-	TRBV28	TGTGCCAGCAGTTGGGGCTATGGCTACACCTTC	CASSWGYGYTF
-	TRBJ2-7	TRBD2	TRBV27	TGTGCCAGCAGGGTTAAGGTGACTAGCGTCCTGAAGCGGTACGAGCAGTACTTC	CASRVKVTSVLKRYEQYF
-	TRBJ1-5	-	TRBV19	TGTGCCAGTAGTGTACGCCTTGGGGATCAGCCCCAGCATTTT	CASSVRLGDQPQHF
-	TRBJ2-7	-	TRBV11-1	TGTGCCAGCAGCTTTCCGGGAGAGCAGTACTTC	CASSFPGEQYF
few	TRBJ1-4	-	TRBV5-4	TGTGCCAGCAGCGATAGGGCACAGGGTGGTAATGAAAAACTGTTTTTT	CASSDRAQGGNEKLFF
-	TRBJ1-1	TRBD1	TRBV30	TGTGCCTGGATGGTGGGCCCGGGACAGCCTAACACTGAAGCTTTCTTT	CAWMVGPGQPNTEAFF
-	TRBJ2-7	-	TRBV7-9	TGTGCCAGCAGCTTAGTTTTGGACAGCTCCTACGAGCAGTACTTC	CASSLVLDSSYEQYF
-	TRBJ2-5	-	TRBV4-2	TGTGCCAGCAGCCAAGTTGGTGGGGGGGAGACCCAGTACTTC	CASSQVGGGETQYF
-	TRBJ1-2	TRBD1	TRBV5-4	TGTGCCAGCAGCTACCCCGGGACAGGGGGTGGCTACACCTTC	CASSYPGTGGGYTF
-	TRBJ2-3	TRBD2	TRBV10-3	TGTGCCATCAGTGAGCCGACTAGCGGCCCGGATACGCAGTATTTT	CAISEPTSGPDTQYF
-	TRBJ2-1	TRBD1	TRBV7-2	TGTGCCAGCAGTCCGGGACAGGGGACCTACAATGAGCAGTTCTTC	CASSPGQGTYNEQFF
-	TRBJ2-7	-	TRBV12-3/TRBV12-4	TGTGCCAGCAGTTTATACGGCGGGCGCGAGCAGTACTTC	CASSLYGGREQYF
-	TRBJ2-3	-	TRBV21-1	TGTGCCGTTGATACGCAGTATTTT	CAVDTQYF
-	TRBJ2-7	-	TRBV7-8	TGTGCCAGCAGCTCCCTCATCCACGACAGGCTCTCTCCGCGGGAGCAGTACTTC	CASSSLIHDRLSPREQYF
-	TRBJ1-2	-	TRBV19	TGTGCCAGTACCCCTGGACCGTCGGGTTATGGCTACACCTTC	CASTPGPSGYGYTF
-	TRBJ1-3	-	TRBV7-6	TGTGCCAGCAGCTCCGGCGGGGGATCTGGAAACACCATATATTTT	CASSSGGGSGNTIYF
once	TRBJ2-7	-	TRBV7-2	TGTGCCAGCACCCTAGGGGGGGGGAGCCGACACTACGAGCAGTACTTC	CASTLGGGSRHYEQYF
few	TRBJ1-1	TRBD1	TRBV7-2	TGTGCCAGCAGCCCCGGGACAGGGTACACTGAAGCTTTCTTT	CASSPGTGYTEAFF
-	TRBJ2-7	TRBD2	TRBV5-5	TGTGCCAGCAGCGCGGGACTAGCGGGACCCGGCGAGCAGTACTTC	CASSAGLAGPGEQYF
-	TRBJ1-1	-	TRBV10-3	TGTGCCATCAGTGAGCACACAGATGAAGCTTTCTTT	CAISEHTDEAFF
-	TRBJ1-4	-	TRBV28	TGTGCCAGCAGTCCAGGCGGTTCAACTAATGAAAAACTGTTTTTT	CASSPGGSTNEKLFF
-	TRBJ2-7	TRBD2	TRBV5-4	TGTGCCAGCAGCTTTTCGGTAGCGGGGCCCAGTGGGTCCTACGAGCAGTACTTC	CASSFSVAGPSGSYEQYF
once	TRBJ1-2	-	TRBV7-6	TGTGCCAGCAGCTTAGAAGTGAGGGGCTACACCTTC	CASSLEVRGYTF
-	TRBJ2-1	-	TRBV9	TGTGCCAGCAGCGTAGAAGGGAATGAGCAGTTCTTC	CASSVEGNEQFF
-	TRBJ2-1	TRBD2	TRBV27	TGTGCCAGCAGTGTCCATCCCGGGACTAGCGGCCGCAATGAGCAGTTCTTC	CASSVHPGTSGRNEQFF
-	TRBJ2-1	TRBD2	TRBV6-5	TGTGCCAGCTCCCTGGGGGAGGGAGGGAACAATGAGCAGTTCTTC	CASSLGEGGNNEQFF
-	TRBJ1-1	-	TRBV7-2	TGTGCCAGCAGCTTAGATCGGGGGAAAAACACTGAAGCTTTCTTT	CASSLDRGKNTEAFF
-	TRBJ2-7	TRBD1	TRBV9	TGTGCCAGCAGCCAGACGACAGGGGGCGGTTCCTACGAGCAGTACTTC	CASSQTTGGGSYEQYF
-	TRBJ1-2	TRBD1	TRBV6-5	TGTGCCAGCAGTTCACCCGGGACAGGTTATGGCTACACCTTC	CASSSPGTGYGYTF
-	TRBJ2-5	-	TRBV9	TGTGCCAGCAGCGTAAGGGGGAAAGAGACCCAGTACTTC	CASSVRGKETQYF
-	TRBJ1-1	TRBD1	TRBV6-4	TGTGCCAGCAGGCACAGGGGGAACACTGAAGCTTTCTTT	CASRHRGNTEAFF
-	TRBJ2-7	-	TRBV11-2	TGTGCCAGCAGCTATAATAGGTTTGGGGCGGCCGCCTACGAGCAGTACTTC	CASSYNRFGAAAYEQYF
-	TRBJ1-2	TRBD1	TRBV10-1	TGCGCCAGCAGTGAGGGACAGGGCCTTGGCTACACCTTC	CASSEGQGLGYTF
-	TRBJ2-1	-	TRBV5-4	TGTGCCAGCAGCTTGAACGGTTTCTTC	CASSLNGFF
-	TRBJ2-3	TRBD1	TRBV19	TGTGCCAGTAGTATAGGGAAAGGGACAGAACGCACAGATACGCAGTATTTT	CASSIGKGTERTDTQYF
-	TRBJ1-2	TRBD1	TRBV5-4	TGTGCCAGCAGCCCGGGACAGACCGGTAACTATGGCTACACCTTC	CASSPGQTGNYGYTF
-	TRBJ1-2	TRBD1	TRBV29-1	TGCAGCGTTGAATTGAGACAGGGGGCTATTGGCTACACCTTC	CSVELRQGAIGYTF
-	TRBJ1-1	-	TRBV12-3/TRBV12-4	TGTGCCAGCAGGGGAGGGGGCACTGAAGCTTTCTTT	CASRGGGTEAFF
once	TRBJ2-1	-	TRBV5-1	TGCGCCAGCAGCGAGACTAGCAATGAGCAGTTCTTC	CASSETSNEQFF
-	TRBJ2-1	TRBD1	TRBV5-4	TGTGCCAGCAGCTCCCGGGACAGGGTTGTAAATGAGCAGTTCTTC	CASSSRDRVVNEQFF
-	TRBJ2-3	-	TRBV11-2	TGTGCCAGCAGCTTAGATCTGGATACGCAGTATTTT	CASSLDLDTQYF
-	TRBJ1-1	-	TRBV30	TGTGCCTGGAGTGACAAAATGGGATACAAGAACACTGAAGCTTTCTTT	CAWSDKMGYKNTEAFF
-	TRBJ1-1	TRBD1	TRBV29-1	TGCAGCGTTACGACAGGGGTGGGCACTGAAGCTTTCTTT	CSVTTGVGTEAFF
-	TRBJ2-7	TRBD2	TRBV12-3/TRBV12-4	TGTGCCAGCAAGGGCGGGAGTATCTACGAGCAGTACTTC	CASKGGSIYEQYF
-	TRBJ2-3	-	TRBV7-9	TGTGCCAGCAGCCGAGATCCAACAGATACGCAGTATTTT	CASSRDPTDTQYF
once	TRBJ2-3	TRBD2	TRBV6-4	TGTGCCAGCAGTGAATTAGCGGGGGGGCCCACAGATACGCAGTATTTT	CASSELAGGPTDTQYF
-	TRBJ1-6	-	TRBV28	TGTGCCAGCAGTTTCCTCAGGACTTCACCCCTCCACTTT	CASSFLRTSPLHF